Here is one TCR beta chain with its context. Antigen: not known. An end of the junction differs from the germline gene, which may be a read error. CDR1 and CDR2 (germline): SGHVS, FNYEAQ. CDR3 length: 17 amino acids. The data derive from a study of T cell repertoires in cytomegalovirus infection. Study-level background: An indication of both CMV infection and matching HLA type came from public TCR beta signatures. General observations from the study: Identification of carriers of CMV plus the relevant HLA was performed using cumulative public TCR beta family frequency.

Each CDR3 protein gets one entry after TCRdb re-called the reads with MiXCR. The sample includes fewer than 1,000,000 distinct CDR3 sequences, approximately 32% of them seen just once. This material consisted of cultured CD8+ T cells from PBMCs, taken from culture after CMV antigen stimulation. The V call is TRBV7-6, the J call TRBJ2-7; 9 bases are a match to TRBD2. The TCR was taken from a human donor in good health (CMV status not recorded). Some clones in this sample may be carry-over from other donors' samples. This chain's CDR3 is CVSSLEPSGGPSYEQYF. CDR3 in DNA: TGTGTCAGCAGCTTAGAACCGAGCGGGGGGCCATCCTACGAGCAGTACTTC. The entire variable domain, with the rest obtained from reference TRBV7-6 and TRBJ2-7, is as follows: GAGVSQSPRYKVTKRGQDVALRCDPISGHVSLYWYRQALGQGPEFLTYFNYEAQQDKSGLPNDRFSAERPEGSISTLTIQRTEQRDSAMYRCVSSLEPSGGPSYEQYFGPGTRLTVT.